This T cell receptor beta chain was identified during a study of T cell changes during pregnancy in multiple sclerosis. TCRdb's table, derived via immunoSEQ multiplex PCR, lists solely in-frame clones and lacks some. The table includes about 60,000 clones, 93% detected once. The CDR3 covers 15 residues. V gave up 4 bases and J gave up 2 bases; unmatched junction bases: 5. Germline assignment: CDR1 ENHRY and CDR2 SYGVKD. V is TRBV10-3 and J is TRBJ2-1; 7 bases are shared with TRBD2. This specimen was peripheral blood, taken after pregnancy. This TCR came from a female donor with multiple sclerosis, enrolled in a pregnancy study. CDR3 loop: CAISGTSGAYNEQFF. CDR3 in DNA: TGTGCCATCAGTGGGACGAGCGGGGCCTACAATGAGCAGTTCTTC.